This T cell receptor beta chain emerged from a study of PD-1 blockade in classical Hodgkin lymphoma. Study-wide background: Patients got intravenous nivolumab 3 mg/kg every 2 weeks.

Germline V gene data show CDR1 as MNHEY and CDR2 as SVGAGI. CDR3 length equals 15 residues. Trimming pared 0 bases from V and 1 base from J, leaving 7 bases between. The sample holds a few counts of this clone. The data were produced by immunoSEQ multiplex PCR, yet TCRdb's version contains in-frame clones alone and is incomplete. The sample records about 21,000 clones, approximately 80% being singletons. Documented time point: cycle 4 day 1 (C4D1), after around six weeks of nivolumab. Every patient was affected by relapse after autologous stem cell transplantation, while exposure to brentuximab vedotin was not uniform.

V usage is TRBV6-5 and J usage is TRBJ1-3, with D tentatively TRBD1 (5 bases). The clonotype was recovered from a human donor with classical Hodgkin lymphoma. The sample was peripheral blood mononuclear cells (PBMCs), taken before the fourth cycle of nivolumab. CDR3 loop: CASSYSGQSGNTIYF. The CDR3, as DNA: TGTGCCAGCAGTTACTCCGGACAATCTGGAAACACCATATATTTT.